These 12 T cell receptor beta chains share one sample of origin, sequenced in a study of shared clonotypes between healthy human individuals. Measured with immunoSEQ multiplex PCR; TCRdb has only the in-frame clones, and not every one. The table includes some 2 million clones, about 95% detected once. Naive CD8 cells, CD45RO-negative and positively selected for CCR7, excluded terminally differentiated effector memory CD45RA+ cells. The sample consisted of naive CD8+ T cells sorted from blood. The receptors were sampled from a man between 18 and 35 years old in good health.

The chain employs TRBV28 and TRBJ1-2, with 7 bases matching TRBD1. This CDR3 is 17 amino acids long. The germline V gene has CDR1 MDHEN and CDR2 SYDVKM. Trimming cost V 3 bases and J 6 bases; bases outside gene matches: 16. The CDR3 sequence: CASSFSGTDRFLHGYTF. CDR3 nucleotides: TGTGCCAGCAGTTTTTCCGGGACAGACCGCTTCCTCCATGGCTACACCTTC.

The CDR3 sequence is CASSLVGSGDTQYF. The CDR3 nucleotides are TGTGCCAGCAGCTTGGTCGGGAGTGGAGATACGCAGTATTTT. V is TRBV5-4 and J is TRBJ2-3, with TRBD2 as a possible D gene (6 bases). The CDR3 runs 14 residues. CDR1 SGHNT and CDR2 YYREEE come from the germline V gene (reference sequence). Trimming left V 0 bases short and J 5 bases short, with 10 bases between.

Comments on this clone: Other nucleotide sequences in the sample specify the same CDR3. The chain carries TRBV6-1 and TRBJ1-2, with D maybe TRBD1 (6 bases). The V end lost 3 bases, the J end lost 3 bases, and 14 bases lay between the germline ends. This CDR3 is built from 15 residues. The germline V gene has CDR1 MNHNS and CDR2 SASEGT. CDR3: CASSEPRGLDYGYTF. The CDR3 DNA follows: TGTGCCAGCAGTGAGCCCAGGGGTCTCGACTATGGCTACACCTTC.

V is TRBV2 and J is TRBJ2-1; 13 bases line up with TRBD2. The germline V gene has CDR1 SNHLY and CDR2 FYNNEI. J was trimmed by 3 bases and V by 7 bases; bases with no gene match: 6. There are 16 residues in the CDR3. The CDR3 region has the DNA TGTGCCAGCAAGACTAGCGGGGGGTCTATCTACAATGAGCAGTTCTTC. This gives the protein CASKTSGGSIYNEQFF.

This chain uses TRBV4-1 with TRBJ2-2; no clear D. V was clipped by 0 bases and J by 6 bases, with 11 bases between them. The CDR3 covers 15 residues. Germline V gene data show CDR1 as MGHRA and CDR2 as YSYEKL. The CDR3 DNA reads TGCGCCAGCAGCCAAGACGAACTGTGGGCCGGGGAGCTGTTTTTT. This translates into CASSQDELWAGELFF.

The chain joins TRBV28 to TRBJ2-7, with a tentative D call TRBD2 (6 bases). This CDR3 has 12 residues. V gave up 3 bases and J gave up 7 bases, with 10 bases separating them. The V gene's germline CDR1 is MDHEN and CDR2 SYDVKM. CDR3 bases: TGTGCCAGCAGTTTCGGAGGGCAAGAGCAGTACTTC. Its translation is CASSFGGQEQYF. The full variable domain, its missing parts supplied by reference TRBV28 and TRBJ2-7, is DVKVTQSSRYLVKRTGEKVFLECVQDMDHENMFWYRQDPGLGLRLIYFSYDVKMKEKGDIPEGYSVSREKKERFSLILESASTNQTSMYLCASSFGGQEQYFGPGTRLTVT.

The rearrangement joins TRBV7-9 to TRBJ2-3; the D gene is possibly TRBD2 (5 bases). This CDR3 region has 17 residues. From germline, CDR1 is SEHNR and CDR2 FQNEAQ (reference sequence). V was clipped by 1 base and J by 0 bases, with 14 bases between them. In nucleotides, the CDR3 is TGTGCCAGCAGCTTAGAGAGGGTATACTCTAGCACAGATACGCAGTATTTT. Translation: CASSLERVYSSTDTQYF. Using reference TRBV7-9 and TRBJ2-3 for the parts outside the CDR3, the full variable domain is DTGVSQNPRHKITKRGQNVTFRCDPISEHNRLYWYRQTLGQGPEFLTYFQNEAQLEKSRLLSDRFSAERPKGSFSTLEIQRTEQGDSAMYLCASSLERVYSSTDTQYFGPGTRLTVL.

The chain employs TRBV5-6 and TRBJ2-7; possibly TRBD1 for D (6 bases). Trimming took off 1 base at V and 2 bases at J, with 10 bases between the two ends. CDR3 length: 14 residues. The germline CDR1 and CDR2 sequences are SGHDT and YYEEEE. In DNA, the CDR3 is TGTGCCAGCAGCTTGAGGGACAACACCTACGAGCAGTACTTC. It is translated as CASSLRDNTYEQYF.

This clone showed up just once. This chain joins TRBV5-6 and TRBJ1-3, with D hard to call. V lost 2 bases, J lost 0 bases, and 6 bases lay in between. Looked up from germline, CDR1 is SGHDT and CDR2 is YYEEEE. The CDR3 contains 14 residues. CDR3 nucleotides: TGTGCCAGCAGCTTTGGGGTCTCTGGAAACACCATATATTTT. Protein: CASSFGVSGNTIYF.

The chain couples TRBV6-5 to TRBJ2-7; 9 nucleotides agree with TRBD2. Germline CDR1 is MNHEY and CDR2 is SVGAGI. This CDR3 comprises 15 residues. The ends lost 0 bases at V and 4 bases at J; junction bases unmatched: 4. The CDR3 protein is CASSYSTAGGYEQYF. The CDR3 coding sequence is TGTGCCAGCAGTTACTCGACAGCGGGAGGTTACGAGCAGTACTTC.

This clone occurred once. The rearrangement uses TRBV7-9 and TRBJ2-2; maybe TRBD1 (6 bases). Trimming cost V 6 bases and J 7 bases, with 24 bases left between them. Looked up from germline, CDR1 is SEHNR and CDR2 is FQNEAQ (reference sequence). The CDR3 loop spans 17 amino acids. This CDR3 is CASSNLDSPLVGGELFF. DNA for the CDR3: TGTGCCAGCAGTAATTTGGACAGCCCCCTTGTAGGCGGGGAGCTGTTTTTT.

The CDR3 DNA reads as TGTGCCAGCAGTGACCCGACAGGGGATTATTCACCCCTCCACTTT. Translated, it gives CASSDPTGDYSPLHF. The chain uses TRBV2 and TRBJ1-6; 8 bases map to TRBD1. CDR1 is SNHLY and CDR2 is FYNNEI in the germline V gene. The CDR3 contains 15 residues. V shed 3 bases and J 8 bases; nucleotides not matched to a gene: 6.